The subject of this entry is one T cell receptor beta chain. Its antigen specificity is not known. No base quality information exists; no much larger clone differs at one position. This record belongs to a study of blood T cell repertoires in COVID-19 (dated by TCRdb to 2019 to 2021). Regarding the study in general: Samples from collaborators originated in the United States, Italy and Spain and spanned both the acute and convalescent phases of COVID-19. Subjects who had been exposed to COVID-19, were actively infected with it, or had recovered from it provided the deeply sampled blood TCRbeta repertoires that made up the dataset. Samples were obtained from the ongoing ImmuneRACE study (first 160 participants) and from 950 to 1,500 subjects provided by 6 global collaborators. HLA class I and class II types, where available, came from metadata supplied by the sample provider rather than from assay-based typing. Sample metadata almost always included a de-identified subject ID, COVID-19 status, age in years and sex. The prospective study material was composed of cDNA or gDNA derived from T cells, B-cell-depleted T cells, or PBMCs. The repertoires were made available in a free public database intended to serve as a resource for research on the immune response to SARS-CoV-2.

Paper-wide results and their limitations: The amount of clinical and demographic metadata varied by source and participant and was provided uncurated.

TCRbeta CDR3 regions were amplified from genomic DNA using the immunoSEQ Assay, a bias-controlled multiplex PCR. For the original study's pipeline: Nucleated cell counts per sample were estimated from amplification of reference gene primers within the assay. To quantify the absolute abundance of each unique TCRbeta CDR3 rearrangement, sequence reads were collapsed and filtered. For each sample, productive Simpson clonality was calculated by taking the square root of Simpson's diversity index across productive rearrangements. TCRdb provides this immuneACCESS table in a form limited to in-frame rearrangements. Some clones are lacking; in checked studies, under half of them reflect an unresolved V gene, and why the rest are absent is not known. For V, J and clone size, that table is used; D and trimming come from the DNA. This sample lists 35,000 to 40,000 clones; 90% were detected once. In total, the top ten clones hold about 12% of the sample.

Taken from cysteine to phenylalanine, the CDR3 has 15 residues. Only CDR3 DNA is held: 45 bases, read in frame from base 1. According to the germline V gene, CDR1 reads SGHAT and CDR2 reads FQNNGV. A distance of 9 bases separates the germline ends of V and J, which lose 1 base and 2 bases respectively. The collaborating institutions used their own protocols to collect whole blood in K2EDTA tubes. For TCRbeta analysis, collaborator samples were shipped as frozen whole blood, as isolated PBMCs, or as DNA extracted from either sample type. The source of this sequence is a man between 70 and 80 years old with acute or convalescent COVID-19. The sequencing sample was made of peripheral blood. The chain is encoded by TRBV11-2 joined to TRBJ1-5; the D region possibly corresponds to TRBD1 (6 bases align). Read as DNA, the sequence is TGTGCCAGCAGCTTAGGGGGGCTGGGCAATCAGCCCCAGCATTTT. It specifies CASSLGGLGNQPQHF.